This is a list of T cell receptor beta chains from one sample in a study of glioma-infiltrating T cells. TCRdb reprocessed the multiplex PCR reads with MiXCR, giving one entry per CDR3 protein. This table has fewer than 55,000 distinct CDR3 sequences, about a fifth appearing once. Sequencing was performed on glioma tissue, nonneoplastic brain tissue, or PBMCs (not recorded which). The receptor set was obtained from a human donor with low-grade glioma or glioblastoma, undergoing nonglioma brain surgery, or in good health (not recorded which). Each CDR3 is given with its conserved first and last residue. D genes are given only for firm matches. The size of a clone is reported for some rows only, either as once, few or many, or as a class for expanded clones.

clone_size	v_call	d_call	j_call	cdr3_nt	cdr3_aa
many	TRBV7-2	TRBD1	TRBJ2-5	TGTGCCAGCAGCCCTTCGATGGGGACAGCGGAAGAGACCCAGTACTTC	CASSPSMGTAEETQYF
many	TRBV3-1	NA	TRBJ2-5	TGTGCCAGCAGCCAAGATGCCACTGGCGAGACCCAGTACTTC	CASSQDATGETQYF
NA	TRBV12-5	NA	TRBJ1-5	TGTGCTAGTCGGCAGGAAGATCAGCCCCAGCATTTT	CASRQEDQPQHF
many	TRBV19	NA	TRBJ2-2	TGTGCCAGTAGCCGCACGGGGGAGCTGTTTTTT	CASSRTGELFF
few	TRBV5-1	NA	TRBJ1-5	TGCGCCAGCAGCTTGGGCCCCGGGTCCCCCAATCAGCCCCAGCATTTT	CASSLGPGSPNQPQHF
many	TRBV4-1	TRBD2	TRBJ2-1	TGCGCCAGCAGCCAAACTAGCGGGGGGTTCAATGAGCAGTTCTTC	CASSQTSGGFNEQFF
few	TRBV2	NA	TRBJ2-1	TGTGCCAGCAGTCTCTCGGTAGAAAGTGAGCAGTTCTTC	CASSLSVESEQFF
many	TRBV7-3	NA	TRBJ1-3	TGTGCCAGCAGCTTAGACAGGGGAAACACCATATATTTT	CASSLDRGNTIYF
many	TRBV16	NA	TRBJ2-1	TGTGCCAGCAGCCAAATGGGAACCTCCTACAATGAGCAGTTCTTC	CASSQMGTSYNEQFF
many	TRBV24-1	NA	TRBJ2-2	TGTGCCACCCAGAACGGTCCGAACACCGGGGAGCTGTTTTTT	CATQNGPNTGELFF
few	TRBV12-3/TRBV12-4	TRBD2	TRBJ2-1	TGTGCCAGCAGTAACCCACCGGGAGGTGAGCAGTTCTTC	CASSNPPGGEQFF
medium-sized	TRBV20-1	TRBD2	TRBJ2-7	TGCAGTGCTAGACTAGCGGGGGCCTACGAGCAGTACTTC	CSARLAGAYEQYF
many	TRBV6-2/TRBV6-3	TRBD2	TRBJ2-1	TGTGCCAGCAGTTACTCCGTTCCAGCGGGGGGTTACTCCTACAATGAGCAGTTCTTC	CASSYSVPAGGYSYNEQFF
few	TRBV12-3/TRBV12-4	NA	TRBJ2-3	TGTGCCAGCAGTTTTTTGGGATACACAGATACGCAGTATTTT	CASSFLGYTDTQYF